Below are 7 T cell receptor beta chains sequenced from a single sample in a study of blood T cell repertoires in COVID-19 (dated by TCRdb to 2018 to 2020). Receptor libraries were prepared by the immunoSEQ multiplex PCR assay. TCRdb carries this immuneACCESS record with in-frame sequences only. Its versions omit some clonotypes, under half of them owing to an unresolved V gene in the studies checked, with the rest unexplained. The sample yields some 230,000 clones; 80% to 90% were counted once. More than 3% of the sample comes from the top ten. Sample: PBMCs or T cells enriched from blood (not recorded which). The receptors were sampled from a woman between 18 and 29 years old in a cohort exposed to, infected with or recovered from COVID-19 (not recorded which).

The chain is built from TRBV21-1 and TRBJ1-4. TRBV21-1 is termed a pseudogene. This CDR3 is 18 amino acids long. CDR3 residues: CASSKRPGPEDTNEKLFF. In nucleotides, the CDR3 is TGTGCCAGCAGCAAAAGGCCGGGTCCCGAAGACACTAATGAAAAACTGTTTTTT.

The chain employs TRBV19 and TRBJ1-5; 10 bases match TRBD1. This CDR3 region has 15 residues. With 5 bases clipped from V and 7 bases from J, the junction kept 8 bases outside the gene matches. Looked up from germline, CDR1 is LNHDA and CDR2 is SQIVND (reference sequence). The CDR3 nucleotides are TGTGCCAGTAGTCCCTCCGGGACAGGGGAACAGCCCCAGCATTTT. Translated: CASSPSGTGEQPQHF.

The J gene is TRBJ1-2, the V gene TRBV5-4; D might be TRBD1 (5 bases). V was pared by 2 bases and J by 1 base, with 6 bases between. Germline CDR1 SGHNT, CDR2 YYREEE (reference sequence). CDR3 length: 13 residues. This CDR3 is CASSLQVNYGYTF. For the CDR3, the DNA is TGTGCCAGCAGCTTACAGGTTAACTATGGCTACACCTTC.

The rearrangement joins TRBV4-1 to TRBJ2-3; 11 bases fit TRBD2. Per the germline V gene, CDR1 is MGHRA and CDR2 is YSYEKL. J gave up 10 bases and V 0 bases, and 3 bases lay outside the gene matches. The CDR3 has 14 amino acids. The CDR3 spells CASSQEIAGGAQYF. CDR3 DNA sequence: TGCGCCAGCAGCCAAGAAATAGCGGGAGGGGCGCAGTATTTT.

The genes are TRBV5-1 and TRBJ2-2, with D perhaps matching TRBD2 (6 bases). V was cut by 0 bases and J by 3 bases, with 21 bases left in between. From germline, CDR1 is SGHRS and CDR2 YFSETQ. The CDR3 runs 19 residues. The CDR3 is CASSLAQGSGVRYTGELFF. Written as DNA, the CDR3 is TGCGCCAGCAGCTTGGCCCAAGGATCGGGAGTAAGATACACCGGGGAGCTGTTTTTT.

This clone has a handful of counts. The chain recombines TRBV5-1 with TRBJ1-6; D gene ambiguous. The CDR3 extends over 13 amino acids. Germline V gene data show CDR1 as SGHRS and CDR2 as YFSETQ. Trimming shortened V by 5 bases and J by 7 bases, and 10 bases separated the two germline ends. For the CDR3, the DNA is TGCGCCAGCAGGGTAGAGAACAATTCACCCCTCCACTTT. This codes for CASRVENNSPLHF.

This clone was recorded only once. The chain has TRBV14 and TRBJ1-1; D gene uncertain. The CDR3 length is 15 residues. Germline CDR1 SGHDN, CDR2 FVKESK. With 1 base removed from V and 1 base from J, the gap between germline ends came to 10 bases. The CDR3 reads CASSQGAARNTEAFF. The CDR3 nucleotides are TGTGCCAGCAGCCAAGGGGCAGCCAGGAACACTGAAGCTTTCTTT.